This record looks at one T cell receptor beta chain sequence and its context. Its specificity is unknown. This sample stems from a study of OX40 agonist ivuxolimab in advanced cancers. Study details: Ivuxolimab, an agonist antibody against OX40 (CD134), was given to patients. The dose of intravenous ivuxolimab that patients received every 2 weeks ranged from 0.01 to 10 mg/kg. Notes on the study in general: By week 6 at 0.1 to 3.0 mg/kg, blood CD4+ and CD8+ T cells had expanded clonally. On average, a greater number of expanded clones characterised CD8+ T cells relative to CD4+.

Method: immunoSEQ multiplex PCR; TCRdb's copy keeps in-frame clones and lacks some. The sample has over 90,000 clones, approximately 87% seen once. There are 15 residues in the CDR3. V shed 4 bases and J 6 bases; nucleotides not matched to a gene: 4. This TCR derives from an adult with an advanced solid tumor such as melanoma, head and neck, liver or kidney cancer. The sample in question was CD4+ or CD8+ T cells sorted from blood, obtained in a trial of the OX40 agonist ivuxolimab. The chain employs TRBV5-7 and TRBJ1-6, with 10 bases identical to TRBD1. TRBV5-7 is treated as an ORF (open reading frame) with a function not yet certain. The CDR3 spells CASSKTGGGNSPLHF. DNA for the CDR3: TGTGCCAGCAGCAAGACAGGGGGCGGTAATTCACCCCTCCACTTT.